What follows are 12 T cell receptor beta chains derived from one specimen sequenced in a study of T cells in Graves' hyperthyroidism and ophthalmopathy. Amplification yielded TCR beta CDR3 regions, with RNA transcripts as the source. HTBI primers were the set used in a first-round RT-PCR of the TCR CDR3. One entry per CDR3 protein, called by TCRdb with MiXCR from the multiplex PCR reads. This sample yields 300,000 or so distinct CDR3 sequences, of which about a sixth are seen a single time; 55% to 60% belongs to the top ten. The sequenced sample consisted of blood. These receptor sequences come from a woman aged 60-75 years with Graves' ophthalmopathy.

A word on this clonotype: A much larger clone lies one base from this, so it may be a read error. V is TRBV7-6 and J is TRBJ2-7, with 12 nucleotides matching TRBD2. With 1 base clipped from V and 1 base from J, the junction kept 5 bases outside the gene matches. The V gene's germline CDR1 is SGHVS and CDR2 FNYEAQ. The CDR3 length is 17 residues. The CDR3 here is CASSLEPLAGGSYEQYF. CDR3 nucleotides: TGTGCCAGCAGCTTAGAACCCCTAGCGGGGGGGTCCTACGAGCAGTACTTC.

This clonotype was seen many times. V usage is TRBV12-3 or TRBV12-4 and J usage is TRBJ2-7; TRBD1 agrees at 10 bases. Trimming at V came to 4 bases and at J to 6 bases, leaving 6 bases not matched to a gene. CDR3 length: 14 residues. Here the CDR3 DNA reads TGTGCCAGCAGTTCCCGACAGGGGGCGCGCGAGCAGTACTTC. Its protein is CASSSRQGAREQYF.

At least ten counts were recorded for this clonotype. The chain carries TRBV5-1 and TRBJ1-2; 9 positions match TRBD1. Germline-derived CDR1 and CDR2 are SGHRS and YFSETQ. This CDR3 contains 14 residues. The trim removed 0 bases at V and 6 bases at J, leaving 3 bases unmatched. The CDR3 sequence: CASSLARTGDGYTF. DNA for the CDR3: TGCGCCAGCAGCTTGGCAAGGACAGGGGATGGCTACACCTTC. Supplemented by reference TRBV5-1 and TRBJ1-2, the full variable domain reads KAGVTQTPRYLIKTRGQQVTLSCSPISGHRSVSWYQQTPGQGLQFLFEYFSETQRNKGNFPGRFSGRQFSNSRSEMNVSTLELGDSALYLCASSLARTGDGYTFGSGTRLTVV.

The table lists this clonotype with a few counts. The chain's CDR3 is CASSSAIQNSPLHF. The DNA of the CDR3 is TGTGCCAGCAGCTCAGCAATCCAAAATTCACCCCTCCACTTT. The chain has TRBV5-4 and TRBJ1-6, with D unclear. In germline, CDR1 is SGHNT, CDR2 YYREEE (reference sequence). The V and J ends lost 3 bases and 7 bases respectively, with 11 bases between them. The length of the CDR3 is 14 residues.

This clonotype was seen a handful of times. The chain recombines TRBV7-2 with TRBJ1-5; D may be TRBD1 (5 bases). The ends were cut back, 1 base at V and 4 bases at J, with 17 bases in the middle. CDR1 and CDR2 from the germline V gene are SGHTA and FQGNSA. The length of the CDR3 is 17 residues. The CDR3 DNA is TGTGCCAGCAGCTTAGGTATTTTTGGGGGTAATAATCAGCCCCAGCATTTT. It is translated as CASSLGIFGGNNQPQHF.

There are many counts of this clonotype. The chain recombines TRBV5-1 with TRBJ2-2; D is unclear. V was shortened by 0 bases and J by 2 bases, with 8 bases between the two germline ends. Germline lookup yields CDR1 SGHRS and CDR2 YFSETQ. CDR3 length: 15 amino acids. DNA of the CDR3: TGCGCCAGCAGCTTGGGAGAGACCAACACCGGGGAGCTGTTTTTT. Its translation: CASSLGETNTGELFF. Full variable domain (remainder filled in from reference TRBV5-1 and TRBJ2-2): KAGVTQTPRYLIKTRGQQVTLSCSPISGHRSVSWYQQTPGQGLQFLFEYFSETQRNKGNFPGRFSGRQFSNSRSEMNVSTLELGDSALYLCASSLGETNTGELFFGEGSRLTVL.

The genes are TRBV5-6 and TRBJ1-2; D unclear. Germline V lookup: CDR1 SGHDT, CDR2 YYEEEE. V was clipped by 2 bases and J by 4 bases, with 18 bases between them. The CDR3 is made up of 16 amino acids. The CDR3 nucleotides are TGTGCCAGCAGCTTTCCAGGTCACCCGGCGGGCTATGGCTACACCTTC. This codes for CASSFPGHPAGYGYTF.

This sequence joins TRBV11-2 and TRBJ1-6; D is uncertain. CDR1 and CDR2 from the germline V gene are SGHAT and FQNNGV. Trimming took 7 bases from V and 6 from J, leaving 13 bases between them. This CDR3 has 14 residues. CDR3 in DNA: TGTGCCAGCACCCCAAACACACCTAATTCACCCCTCCACTTT. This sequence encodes CASTPNTPNSPLHF.

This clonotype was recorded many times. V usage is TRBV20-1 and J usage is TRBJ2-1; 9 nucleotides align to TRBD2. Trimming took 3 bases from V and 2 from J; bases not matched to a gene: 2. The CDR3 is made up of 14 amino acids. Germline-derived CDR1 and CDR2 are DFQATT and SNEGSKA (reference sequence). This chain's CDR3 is CSASSGGTYNEQFF. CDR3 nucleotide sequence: TGCAGTGCTAGTAGCGGGGGTACCTACAATGAGCAGTTCTTC.

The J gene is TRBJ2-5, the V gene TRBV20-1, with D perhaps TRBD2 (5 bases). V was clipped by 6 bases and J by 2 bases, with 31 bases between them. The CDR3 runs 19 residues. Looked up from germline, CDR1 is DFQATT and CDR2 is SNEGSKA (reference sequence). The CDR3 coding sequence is TGCAGTGCCTACCGTCTAACACCCCTGGCGAGGGCCGGACAAGAGACCCAGTACTTC. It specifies CSAYRLTPLARAGQETQYF.

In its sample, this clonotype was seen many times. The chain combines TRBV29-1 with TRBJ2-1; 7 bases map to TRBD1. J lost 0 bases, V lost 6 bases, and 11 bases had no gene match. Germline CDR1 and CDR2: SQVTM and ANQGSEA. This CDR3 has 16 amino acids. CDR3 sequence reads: CSVVGIQGVSYNEQFF. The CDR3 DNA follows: TGCAGCGTCGTTGGGATCCAGGGGGTCTCCTACAATGAGCAGTTCTTC.

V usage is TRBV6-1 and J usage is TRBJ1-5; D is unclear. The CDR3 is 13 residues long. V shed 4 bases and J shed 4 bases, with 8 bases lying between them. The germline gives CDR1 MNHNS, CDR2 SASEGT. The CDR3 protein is CASSASVNQPQHF. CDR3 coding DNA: TGTGCCAGCAGTGCTTCGGTAAATCAGCCCCAGCATTTT.